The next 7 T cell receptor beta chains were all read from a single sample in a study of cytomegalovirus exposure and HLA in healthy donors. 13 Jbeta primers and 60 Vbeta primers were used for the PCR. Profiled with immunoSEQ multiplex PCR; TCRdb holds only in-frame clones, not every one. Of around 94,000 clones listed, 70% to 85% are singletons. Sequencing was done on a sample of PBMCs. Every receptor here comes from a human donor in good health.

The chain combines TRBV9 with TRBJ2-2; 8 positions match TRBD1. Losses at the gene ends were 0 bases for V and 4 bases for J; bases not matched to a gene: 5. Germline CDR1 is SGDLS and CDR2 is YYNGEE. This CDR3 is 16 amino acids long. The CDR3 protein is CASSVGQGAGTGELFF. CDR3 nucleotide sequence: TGTGCCAGCAGCGTAGGTCAGGGGGCGGGCACCGGGGAGCTGTTTTTT. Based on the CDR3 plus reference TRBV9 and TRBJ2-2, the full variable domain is DSGVTQTPKHLITATGQRVTLRCSPRSGDLSVYWYQQSLDQGLQFLIQYYNGEERAKGNILERFSAQQFPDLHSELNLSSLELGDSALYFCASSVGQGAGTGELFFGEGSRLTVL.

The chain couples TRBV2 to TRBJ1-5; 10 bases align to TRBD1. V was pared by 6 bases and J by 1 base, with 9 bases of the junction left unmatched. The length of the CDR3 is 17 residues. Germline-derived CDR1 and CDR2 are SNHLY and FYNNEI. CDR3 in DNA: TGTGCCAGCAGGAAGACAGGGGGCACCGAGAGCAATCAGCCCCAGCATTTT. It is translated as CASRKTGGTESNQPQHF.

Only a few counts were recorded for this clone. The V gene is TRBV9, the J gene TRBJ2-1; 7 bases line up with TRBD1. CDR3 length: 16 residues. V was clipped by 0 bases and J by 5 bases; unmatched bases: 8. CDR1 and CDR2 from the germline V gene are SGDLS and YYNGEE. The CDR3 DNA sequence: TGTGCCAGCAGCGTAGACCCCAGGGGGACAGACAATGAGCAGTTCTTC. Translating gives CASSVDPRGTDNEQFF.

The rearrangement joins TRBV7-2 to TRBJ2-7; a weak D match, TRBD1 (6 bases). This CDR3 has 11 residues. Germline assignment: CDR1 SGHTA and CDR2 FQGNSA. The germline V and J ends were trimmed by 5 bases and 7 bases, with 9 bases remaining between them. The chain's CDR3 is CASSHGTEQYF. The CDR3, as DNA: TGTGCCAGCAGCCATGGGACAGAGCAGTACTTC.

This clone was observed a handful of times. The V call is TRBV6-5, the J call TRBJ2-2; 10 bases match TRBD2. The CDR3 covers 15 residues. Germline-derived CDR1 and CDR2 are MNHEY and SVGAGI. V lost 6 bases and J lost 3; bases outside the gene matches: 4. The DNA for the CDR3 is TGTGCCAGCAGGGAACTAGCGGGGTACACCGGGGAGCTGTTTTTT. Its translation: CASRELAGYTGELFF.

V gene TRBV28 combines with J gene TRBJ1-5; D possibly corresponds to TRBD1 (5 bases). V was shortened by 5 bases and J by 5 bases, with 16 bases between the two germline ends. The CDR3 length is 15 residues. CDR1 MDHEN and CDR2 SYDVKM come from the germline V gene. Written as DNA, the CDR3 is TGTGCCAGCAGTCCCCATAGAGGGACTTATCAGCCCCAGCATTTT. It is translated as CASSPHRGTYQPQHF. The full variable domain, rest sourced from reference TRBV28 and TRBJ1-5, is DVKVTQSSRYLVKRTGEKVFLECVQDMDHENMFWYRQDPGLGLRLIYFSYDVKMKEKGDIPEGYSVSREKKERFSLILESASTNQTSMYLCASSPHRGTYQPQHFGDGTRLSIL.

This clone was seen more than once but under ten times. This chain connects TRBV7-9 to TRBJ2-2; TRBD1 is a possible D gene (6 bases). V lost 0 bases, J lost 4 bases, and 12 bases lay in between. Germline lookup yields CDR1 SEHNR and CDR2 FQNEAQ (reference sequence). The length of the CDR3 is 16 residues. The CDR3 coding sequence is TGTGCCAGCAGCTTAGCAGAGGGGGTCGGCACCGGGGAGCTGTTTTTT. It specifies CASSLAEGVGTGELFF. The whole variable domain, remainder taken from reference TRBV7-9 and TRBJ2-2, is DTGVSQNPRHKITKRGQNVTFRCDPISEHNRLYWYRQTLGQGPEFLTYFQNEAQLEKSRLLSDRFSAERPKGSFSTLEIQRTEQGDSAMYLCASSLAEGVGTGELFFGEGSRLTVL.